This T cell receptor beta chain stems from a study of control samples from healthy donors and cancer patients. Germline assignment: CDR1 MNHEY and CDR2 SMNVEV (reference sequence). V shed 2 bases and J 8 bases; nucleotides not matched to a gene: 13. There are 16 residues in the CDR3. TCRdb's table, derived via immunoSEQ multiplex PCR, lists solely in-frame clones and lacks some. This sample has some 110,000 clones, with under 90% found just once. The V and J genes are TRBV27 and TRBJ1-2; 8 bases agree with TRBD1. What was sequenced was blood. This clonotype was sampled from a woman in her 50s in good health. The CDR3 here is CASSLRISGGVRGYTF. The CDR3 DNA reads TGTGCCAGCAGTTTAAGGATCTCAGGGGGCGTAAGAGGCTACACCTTC.